This T cell receptor beta chain was identified during a study of molecular identifiers for immune sequencing clone quantification. Whole-study findings and limits: Among effectors, clones above 20 RNA copies held over 98% of molecules; among naive cells, under 1%.

For this clonotype: Its antigen is as yet unknown.

Trimming took 2 bases from V and 7 from J, leaving 23 bases between them. This CDR3 is built from 18 residues. Germline CDR1 SGHVS, CDR2 FNYEAQ. MiXCR, run by TCRdb on the PCR reads, gives a single entry per CDR3 protein. Seen here are nearly 8,500 distinct CDR3 sequences, 30% to 40% observed once, and the top ten hold approximately 5%. The source material was naive CD8+ T cells from blood, with Jurkat cell RNA spiked in. Regarding subset: FACS-sorted CD8+CD4-CCR7+CD45RA+ naive T cells. The V call is TRBV7-6, the J call TRBJ1-4; no firm D call. This sequence was found in a human donor in good health. Some libraries in this study had Jurkat cell RNA spiked in. The CDR3 coding sequence is TGTGCCAGCAGCTTAAAAGTTATCGTAGGATACGGTATTGAAAAACTGTTTTTT. Its translation: CASSLKVIVGYGIEKLFF.